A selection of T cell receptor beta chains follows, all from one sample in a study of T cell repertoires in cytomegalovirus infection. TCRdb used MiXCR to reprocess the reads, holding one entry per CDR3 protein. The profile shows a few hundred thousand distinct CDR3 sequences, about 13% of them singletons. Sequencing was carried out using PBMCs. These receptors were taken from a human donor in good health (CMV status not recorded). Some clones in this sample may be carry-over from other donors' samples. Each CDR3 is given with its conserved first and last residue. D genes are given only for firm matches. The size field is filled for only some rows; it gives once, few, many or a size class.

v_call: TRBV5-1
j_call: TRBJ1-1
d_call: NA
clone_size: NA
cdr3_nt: TGCGCCAGCAGCTGGGACGGGACTCCGGGCACTGAAGCTTTCTTT
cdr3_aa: CASSWDGTPGTEAFF

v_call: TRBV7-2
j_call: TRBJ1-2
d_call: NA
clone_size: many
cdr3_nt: TGTGCCAGCAGTCAAGGGGGATTTGGCTACACCTTC
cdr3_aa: CASSQGGFGYTF

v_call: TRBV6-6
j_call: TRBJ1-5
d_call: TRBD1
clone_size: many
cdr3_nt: TGTGCCAGCAGTTACTCAGAGGGACAGGGTAGGGGCAATCAGCCCCAGCATTTT
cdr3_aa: CASSYSEGQGRGNQPQHF

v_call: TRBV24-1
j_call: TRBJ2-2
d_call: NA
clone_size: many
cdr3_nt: TGTGCCACCAGTGAGGCCGGGGAGCTGTTTTTT
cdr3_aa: CATSEAGELFF

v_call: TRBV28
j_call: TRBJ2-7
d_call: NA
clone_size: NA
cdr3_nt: TGTGCCAGCGGCTCAGGGCAGGGGATCTCCTACGAGCAGTACTTC
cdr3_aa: CASGSGQGISYEQYF

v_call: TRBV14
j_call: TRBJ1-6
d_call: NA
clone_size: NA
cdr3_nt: TGTGCCAGCAGCCAAGTAAACAGCGCTCACTATAATTCACCCCTCCACTTT
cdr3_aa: CASSQVNSAHYNSPLHF

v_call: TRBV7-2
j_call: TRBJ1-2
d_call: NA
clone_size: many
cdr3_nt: TGTGCCAGCAGCTTAGATGGGGGTCTCGGAAACTATGGCTACACCTTC
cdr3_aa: CASSLDGGLGNYGYTF

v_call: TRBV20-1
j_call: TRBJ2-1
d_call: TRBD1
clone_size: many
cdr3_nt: TGCAGTGCTAGAGGGGGTTCAGGGGGCTATGAGCAGTTCTTC
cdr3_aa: CSARGGSGGYEQFF

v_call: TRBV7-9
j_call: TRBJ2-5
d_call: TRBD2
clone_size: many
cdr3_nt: TGTGCCAGCAGCCCGGGACTAGCGCAGGAAGAGACCCAGTACTTC
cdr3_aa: CASSPGLAQEETQYF

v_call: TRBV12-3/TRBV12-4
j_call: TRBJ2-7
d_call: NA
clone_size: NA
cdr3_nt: TGTGCCAGCAGTCCTCCAGGGGACTACGAGCAGTACTTC
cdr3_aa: CASSPPGDYEQYF

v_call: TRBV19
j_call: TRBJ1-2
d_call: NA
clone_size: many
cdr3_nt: TGTGCCAGTACCCCAAGGGGCAGATATGGCTACACCTTC
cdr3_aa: CASTPRGRYGYTF

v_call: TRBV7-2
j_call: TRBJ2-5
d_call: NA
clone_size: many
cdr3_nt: TGTGCCAGCACCAGGACCCCCTTCCAAGAGACCCAGTACTTC
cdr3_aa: CASTRTPFQETQYF

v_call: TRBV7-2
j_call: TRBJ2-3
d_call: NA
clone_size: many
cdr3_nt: TGTGCCAGCAGCTTTAACGGTGCTAGCACAGATACGCAGTATTTT
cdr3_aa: CASSFNGASTDTQYF

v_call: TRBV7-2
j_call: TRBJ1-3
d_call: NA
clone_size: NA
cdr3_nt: TGTGCCAGCAGCTTATTCAAGGGCTCTGGAAACACCATATATTTT
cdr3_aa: CASSLFKGSGNTIYF

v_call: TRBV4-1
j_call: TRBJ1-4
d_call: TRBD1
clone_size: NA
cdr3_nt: TGTGCCAGCAGCCTGGACAGGGGGCAAGAAAAACTGTTTTTT
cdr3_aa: CASSLDRGQEKLFF

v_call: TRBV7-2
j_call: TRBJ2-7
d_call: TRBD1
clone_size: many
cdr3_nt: TGTGCCAGCAGCTCCCGACAGGGCGGGTACGAGCAGTACTTC
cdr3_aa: CASSSRQGGYEQYF

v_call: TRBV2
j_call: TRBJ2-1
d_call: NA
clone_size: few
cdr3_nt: TGTGCCAGCAGGAAGACGGATTCATCTTACAATGAGCAGTTCTTC
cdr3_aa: CASRKTDSSYNEQFF

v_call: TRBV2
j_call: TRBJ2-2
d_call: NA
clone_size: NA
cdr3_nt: TGTGCCAGCAGTTGGAGGAGTGTCACCGGGGAGCTGTTTTTT
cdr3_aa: CASSWRSVTGELFF

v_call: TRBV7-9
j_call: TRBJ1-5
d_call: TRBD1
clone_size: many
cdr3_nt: TGTGCCAGCAGCCGGACAGGGGGCGATAGCAATCAGCCCCAGCATTTT
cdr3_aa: CASSRTGGDSNQPQHF

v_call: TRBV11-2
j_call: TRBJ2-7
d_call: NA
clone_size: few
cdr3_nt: TGTGCCAGCAGCTTAGATCAAAACGAGCAGTACTTC
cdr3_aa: CASSLDQNEQYF

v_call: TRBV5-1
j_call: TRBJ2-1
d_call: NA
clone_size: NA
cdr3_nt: TGCGCCAGCAGCTTGAATAGCGGCTCCTACAATGAGCAGTTCTTC
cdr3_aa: CASSLNSGSYNEQFF

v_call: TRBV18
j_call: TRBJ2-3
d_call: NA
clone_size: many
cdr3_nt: TGTGCCAGCTCTTCCGTCGCAGATACGCAGTATTTT
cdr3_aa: CASSSVADTQYF

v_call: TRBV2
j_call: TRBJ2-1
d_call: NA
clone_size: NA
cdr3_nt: TGTGCCAGCAGTGAAGCGAGGGGGGCTGAGCAGTTCTTC
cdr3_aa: CASSEARGAEQFF

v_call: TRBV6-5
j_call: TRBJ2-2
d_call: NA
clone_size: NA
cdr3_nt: TGTGCCAGCATCCAGGGCGGAACCGGGGAGCTGTTTTTT
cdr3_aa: CASIQGGTGELFF

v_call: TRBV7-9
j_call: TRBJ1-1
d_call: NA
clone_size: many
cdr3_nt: TGTGCCAGCAGCTTAGGACGCGGGATAGACACTGAAGCTTTCTTT
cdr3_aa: CASSLGRGIDTEAFF

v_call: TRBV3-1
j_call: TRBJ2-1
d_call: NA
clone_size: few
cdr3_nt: TGTGCCAGCAGCCAAGATGTGACACCCGTGTTCTTC
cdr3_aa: CASSQDVTPVFF

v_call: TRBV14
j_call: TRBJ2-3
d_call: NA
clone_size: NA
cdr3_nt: TGTGCCAGCAGCCAAGCTGGGCTAGGGACCCATACGCAGTATTTT
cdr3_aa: CASSQAGLGTHTQYF

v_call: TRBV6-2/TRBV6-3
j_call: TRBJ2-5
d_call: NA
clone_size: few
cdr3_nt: TGTGCCAGCACCTCTCCGGGCTACGAGGAGACCCAGTACTTC
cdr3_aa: CASTSPGYEETQYF

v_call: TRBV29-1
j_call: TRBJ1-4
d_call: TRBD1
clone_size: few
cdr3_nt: TGCAGCGTTGGTATCAGGGGGTTCTCTGGAAAACTGTTTTTT
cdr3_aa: CSVGIRGFSGKLFF

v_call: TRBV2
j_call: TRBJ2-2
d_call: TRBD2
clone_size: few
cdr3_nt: TGTGCCAGCAGTGATGGGACTAGCGGGGGGGGGCACACCGGGGAGCTGTTTTTT
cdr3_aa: CASSDGTSGGGHTGELFF

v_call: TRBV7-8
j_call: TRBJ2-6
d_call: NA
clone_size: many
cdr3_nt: TGTGCCAGCAGCTTAGGCTGGGTCGAAAGCTCTGGGGCCAACGTCCTGACTTTC
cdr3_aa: CASSLGWVESSGANVLTF

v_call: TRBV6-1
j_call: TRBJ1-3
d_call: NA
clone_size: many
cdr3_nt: TGTGCCAGCAGTTCCCCAAGCTCTGGAAACACCATATATTTT
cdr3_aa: CASSSPSSGNTIYF

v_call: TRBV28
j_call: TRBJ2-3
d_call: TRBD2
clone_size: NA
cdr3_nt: TGTGCCAGCACCGAGCGGGAGGTTTATAAAGATACGCAGTATTTT
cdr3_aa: CASTEREVYKDTQYF